This T cell receptor (beta chain) was recovered during a study of shared clonotypes between healthy human individuals (TCRdb year 2020). With respect to the entire study: The cohort comprised a couple of women and three men aged 18 to 49 years. For each donor, CD4 naive and CD4 memory were each run on three plates, CD8 naive on two plates, and CD8 memory on one plate. The study deeply sequenced blood TCR repertoires of several healthy adults to estimate repertoire size and the extent of clonotype sharing between individuals. Different laboratories and diverse techniques were used to prepare libraries and sequence TCR repertoires, to increase sequencing depth and limit assay-specific biases. Each donor's leukapheresis produced roughly between roughly 0.85 and 9 billion PBMCs.

Using the deep immunoSEQ assay, TCR CDR3 regions were amplified from genomic DNA by multiplex PCR. For each cell subset, the extracted genomic DNA was distributed evenly across all wells of several immunoSEQ 96-well plates, and each plate served as one replicate. Each replicate PCR for sorted subsets received 200 ng genomic DNA, equal to about 30,000 T cell genomes. The purified libraries were quantified using a Qubit 3.0 fluorometer, sized with a Bioanalyzer 2100, and then quantified again using the KAPA Library Quantification kit. A separate single-read 150-cycle Illumina NextSeq 550 flow cell was used to sequence each immunoSEQ 96-well plate. The authors' analysis ran thus. The immunoSEQ output contained only junctional sequences without quality scores, so filtering could not match that applied to full-length reads. Sequences were annotated with PyIR, a Python wrapper for IgBLAST v1.9, using IMGT germline references to assign V/J genes and CDR3. Reads were removed for weak V/J assignments (E-value above 1e-6), missing CDR3, stop codons, out-of-frame junctions, or ambiguous translated residues. V3J clonotypes were defined by identical inferred V gene, J gene, and CDR3 amino acid sequence. The percentage overlap between two repertoires was calculated by dividing the number of shared unique clonotypes by the size of the smaller repertoire. Repertoire richness was assessed with RTK rarefaction, the Chao1 estimator, and Recon v2.1 estimates of unobserved clonotypes. Generation probabilities were computed with OLGA for all TCRbeta clonotypes obtained by the gDNA method from a few donors. The source is immuneACCESS, and TCRdb retained only in-frame sequences with V and J called. Part of the clones is not carried over; for the studies checked, unresolved V genes explain less than half of this, and the remainder is unexplained. The V and J calls and clone size come from that table; D and trimming were worked out from the DNA. The sample table holds about 2.3 million clones, of which approximately 95% were seen once. In total, the top ten clones hold under 0.45% of the sample.

From cysteine to phenylalanine, the CDR3 is 14 amino acids long. This entry keeps only the CDR3 DNA: 42 bases, framed from base 1. Sequences SGHRS (CDR1) and YFSETQ (CDR2) are obtained from the germline V gene. The germline V end is reduced by 3 bases and the J end by 7 bases; junction bases left unmatched: 3. Results the study describes overall, beyond this receptor: Sampling was restricted to blood, and TCR repertoires in tissues likely differ from the TCR repertoires found in blood. Pairwise subsampling led to the expectation that sequencing depth would affect the degree of clonotype sharing among donors. Even with the large sequencing depth, rarefaction of the sorted-subset datasets indicated that sequencing was incomplete. Because the study included only a small number of donors, the genetic and exposure-history diversity represented was limited. Estimated clonotype richness was generally larger for naive than for memory subsets. Higher generation probabilities were observed for clonotypes shared by all four sorted-subset donors than for non-shared clonotypes. Roughly 5.2% of naive CD4, 3% to 3.5% of naive CD8, roughly 2.5% of memory CD4, and 0.35% to 0.4% of memory CD8 clonotypes were shared across several donors.

The donors were healthy, HIV-negative adults with no recently reported acute infections or vaccinations. Every donor was a Caucasian adult living in Nashville, Tennessee, USA. Magnetic negative selection was used to enrich CD4+ T cells, after which naive cells were positively selected on CD45RA and the negative fraction became the memory subset. Blood was collected by leukapheresis, and PBMCs were isolated by Ficoll-Histopaque density gradient centrifugation and then cryopreserved in liquid nitrogen vapor phase. Analytical flow cytometry was used to check the purity and quantity of every magnetically sorted T cell population. From each sorted fraction, genomic DNA was isolated and quantified by UV absorbance on a Nanodrop 2000c. In the case of this clone: Its specific antigen is unknown. No base quality values were provided; no much bigger clone lies one nucleotide off. Other DNA sequences in the same sample also yield this CDR3.

Sequenced input: naive CD4+ T cells from PBMCs. The cell subset or site label here, explained by the study, means: CD45RA+ positively selected. The chain is assembled from TRBV5-1 and TRBJ2-1, and 11 junction bases match TRBD2. This TCR was sampled from a man aged 18 to 35 in good health. Some clones in this sample may be carry-over from other donors' samples. The CDR3 protein is CASSSTSGSNEQFF. The sequenced DNA is TGCGCCAGCAGCTCCACTAGCGGGAGTAATGAGCAGTTCTTC.